These T cell receptor beta chains were read from a single sample in a study of shared clonotypes between healthy human individuals. Produced via immunoSEQ multiplex PCR; TCRdb's table is partial and in-frame only. This table has about 1.4 million clones, about 96% appearing once. The specimen was naive CD4+ T cells sorted from blood. These receptor sequences come from a man between 25 and 39 years old in good health. The CDR3 runs from the conserved cysteine through the conserved F or W. Each record gives: clone size, V gene, J gene, D gene, CDR3 DNA, CDR3 protein. A D gene is named only where the DNA matches it firmly. A row's size may be missing; if present it is once, few, many or a size class.

clone size: -
V gene: TRBV18
J gene: TRBJ2-7
D gene: -
CDR3 DNA: TGTGCCAGCTCACCACTGTTTTTCGGAGGAGGGGACGAGCAGTACTTC
CDR3 protein: CASSPLFFGGGDEQYF

clone size: -
V gene: TRBV4-3
J gene: TRBJ1-5
D gene: -
CDR3 DNA: TGCGCCAGCAGCATAGACAGGTATCGCGATCAGCCCCAGCATTTT
CDR3 protein: CASSIDRYRDQPQHF

clone size: -
V gene: TRBV15
J gene: TRBJ2-1
D gene: TRBD2
CDR3 DNA: TGTGCCACCAGCAGAGTCCTGCTAGCGGATTCCTACAATGAGCAGTTCTTC
CDR3 protein: CATSRVLLADSYNEQFF

clone size: -
V gene: TRBV4-2
J gene: TRBJ2-7
D gene: TRBD2
CDR3 DNA: TGTGCCAGCAGCCAAGCACCAGGGACTAGCGGGGACTACGAGCAGTACTTC
CDR3 protein: CASSQAPGTSGDYEQYF

clone size: -
V gene: TRBV14
J gene: TRBJ2-1
D gene: -
CDR3 DNA: TGTGCCAGCAGCCATGCTACAGGGTTCAATGAGCAGTTCTTC
CDR3 protein: CASSHATGFNEQFF

clone size: -
V gene: TRBV25-1
J gene: TRBJ1-2
D gene: TRBD1
CDR3 DNA: TGTGCCAGCAGTGAACGGGGACAGGGATATTATGGCTACACCTTC
CDR3 protein: CASSERGQGYYGYTF

clone size: -
V gene: TRBV15
J gene: TRBJ2-2
D gene: TRBD1
CDR3 DNA: TGTGCCACCAGTAGGACAGGCCCGACCGGGGAGCTGTTTTTT
CDR3 protein: CATSRTGPTGELFF

clone size: -
V gene: TRBV5-4
J gene: TRBJ2-7
D gene: -
CDR3 DNA: TGTGCCAGCAGCTTGGAAACTAGCAGCTACGAGCAGTACTTC
CDR3 protein: CASSLETSSYEQYF

clone size: -
V gene: TRBV11-3
J gene: TRBJ2-7
D gene: -
CDR3 DNA: TGTGCCAGCAGCTTAGAGTTGGCGTACGAGCAGTACTTC
CDR3 protein: CASSLELAYEQYF

clone size: -
V gene: TRBV7-9
J gene: TRBJ1-3
D gene: -
CDR3 DNA: TGTGCCAGCAGCTTAGAGGTAGGGATGGACTCTGGAAACACCATATATTTT
CDR3 protein: CASSLEVGMDSGNTIYF

clone size: -
V gene: TRBV4-3
J gene: TRBJ2-5
D gene: TRBD2
CDR3 DNA: TGCGCCAGCAGCCAAGATTGGCTAGCGGGAGAGACCCAGTACTTC
CDR3 protein: CASSQDWLAGETQYF

clone size: -
V gene: TRBV7-2
J gene: TRBJ2-7
D gene: TRBD1
CDR3 DNA: TGTGCCAGCAGCTTCTCCCGGGACAGAGTCCAGATCTACGAGCAGTACTTC
CDR3 protein: CASSFSRDRVQIYEQYF

clone size: -
V gene: TRBV25-1
J gene: TRBJ2-7
D gene: -
CDR3 DNA: TGTGCCAGCAGTCCCAGAGCCGGGAGAATCCACGAGCAGTACTTC
CDR3 protein: CASSPRAGRIHEQYF

clone size: -
V gene: TRBV6-1
J gene: TRBJ1-1
D gene: -
CDR3 DNA: TGTGCCAGCACCGCGTGGGTCGACACTGAAGCTTTCTTT
CDR3 protein: CASTAWVDTEAFF

clone size: -
V gene: TRBV5-5
J gene: TRBJ1-1
D gene: -
CDR3 DNA: TGTGCCAGCAGTCTGGTGGATGCCACTGAAGCTTTCTTT
CDR3 protein: CASSLVDATEAFF

clone size: -
V gene: TRBV4-2
J gene: TRBJ1-2
D gene: -
CDR3 DNA: TGTGCCAGCAGCTTGACAGACGGCCATGGCTACACCTTC
CDR3 protein: CASSLTDGHGYTF

clone size: -
V gene: TRBV2
J gene: TRBJ2-5
D gene: TRBD2
CDR3 DNA: TGTGCCAGCAGTCCCCCACCGATTACTAGCGGGAGCCCCCAAGAGACCCAGTACTTC
CDR3 protein: CASSPPPITSGSPQETQYF

clone size: -
V gene: TRBV5-1
J gene: TRBJ2-3
D gene: -
CDR3 DNA: TGCGCCAGCAGCTTGGTTGGCGCGGAGAGCACAGATACGCAGTATTTT
CDR3 protein: CASSLVGAESTDTQYF

clone size: -
V gene: TRBV15
J gene: TRBJ2-7
D gene: -
CDR3 DNA: TGTGCCACCAGCAGAGATTATACGGCGGAGTACCCGTTC
CDR3 protein: CATSRDYTAEYPF

clone size: -
V gene: TRBV5-1
J gene: TRBJ1-3
D gene: -
CDR3 DNA: TGCGCCAGCAGCTTGGACAGGTCGGGCTCTGGAAACACCATATATTTT
CDR3 protein: CASSLDRSGSGNTIYF

clone size: -
V gene: TRBV5-1
J gene: TRBJ2-1
D gene: -
CDR3 DNA: TGCGCCAGCAGCTTGGACCGGCTAGCTGTATCCTACAATGAGCAGTTCTTC
CDR3 protein: CASSLDRLAVSYNEQFF

clone size: -
V gene: TRBV5-1
J gene: TRBJ2-7
D gene: -
CDR3 DNA: TGCGCCAGCAGCTTTAACAGGGATTACTACGAGCAGTACTTC
CDR3 protein: CASSFNRDYYEQYF

clone size: -
V gene: TRBV5-6
J gene: TRBJ2-7
D gene: TRBD2
CDR3 DNA: TGTGCCAGCAGCCAGGGACTAGCGGTGAGCTCCTACGAGCAGTACTTC
CDR3 protein: CASSQGLAVSSYEQYF

clone size: -
V gene: TRBV19
J gene: TRBJ1-5
D gene: -
CDR3 DNA: TGTGCCAGTAGTATAGATTTCCGGGGACATCATCAGCCCCAGCATTTT
CDR3 protein: CASSIDFRGHHQPQHF

clone size: -
V gene: TRBV23-1
J gene: TRBJ1-1
D gene: -
CDR3 DNA: TGCGCCAGCAGTCAACCGGGACTCAGGGCGGGAGACACTGAAGCTTTCTTT
CDR3 protein: CASSQPGLRAGDTEAFF

clone size: -
V gene: TRBV7-2
J gene: TRBJ1-1
D gene: -
CDR3 DNA: TGTGCCAGCAGCCCCCGGACGGGCACTGAAGCTTTCTTT
CDR3 protein: CASSPRTGTEAFF

clone size: -
V gene: TRBV6-6
J gene: TRBJ2-3
D gene: TRBD2
CDR3 DNA: TGTGCCAGCAGGCCACTAGCGGGAACAGATACGCAGTATTTT
CDR3 protein: CASRPLAGTDTQYF

clone size: -
V gene: TRBV5-5
J gene: TRBJ2-2
D gene: TRBD2
CDR3 DNA: TGTGCCAGCAGGGCTAGACTAGCGAGCAACACCGGGGAGCTGTTTTTT
CDR3 protein: CASRARLASNTGELFF

clone size: -
V gene: TRBV6-5
J gene: TRBJ2-4
D gene: -
CDR3 DNA: TGTGCCAGCACCTCCCCCCAGCTAAACATTCAGTACTTC
CDR3 protein: CASTSPQLNIQYF

clone size: -
V gene: TRBV2
J gene: TRBJ1-1
D gene: -
CDR3 DNA: TGTGCCAGCAGTGAAAACAGGTTGGGCACTGAAGCTTTCTTT
CDR3 protein: CASSENRLGTEAFF

clone size: -
V gene: TRBV28
J gene: TRBJ2-3
D gene: -
CDR3 DNA: TGTGCCAGCGGGGAGGCGGACACAGATACGCAGTATTTT
CDR3 protein: CASGEADTDTQYF

clone size: -
V gene: TRBV5-4
J gene: TRBJ2-1
D gene: -
CDR3 DNA: TGTGCCAGCAGCTCCCTGGGCTACAATGAGCAGTTCTTC
CDR3 protein: CASSSLGYNEQFF

clone size: -
V gene: TRBV2
J gene: TRBJ2-7
D gene: TRBD2
CDR3 DNA: TGTGCCAGCAGTCTGACTGGGGGGGACGAGCAGTACTTC
CDR3 protein: CASSLTGGDEQYF

clone size: once
V gene: TRBV2
J gene: TRBJ2-3
D gene: -
CDR3 DNA: TGTGCCAGCAGCGAAGACGCCACAGATACGCAGTATTTT
CDR3 protein: CASSEDATDTQYF

clone size: -
V gene: TRBV2
J gene: TRBJ2-5
D gene: TRBD2
CDR3 DNA: TGTGCCAGCAGGCTTATCCCGGGACTAGCAGGAGAGACCCAGTACTTC
CDR3 protein: CASRLIPGLAGETQYF

clone size: -
V gene: TRBV14
J gene: TRBJ1-1
D gene: TRBD1
CDR3 DNA: TGTGCCAGCAGCGCCCGACAGGGGGCGTTGAACACTGAAGCTTTCTTT
CDR3 protein: CASSARQGALNTEAFF

clone size: -
V gene: TRBV27
J gene: TRBJ2-1
D gene: TRBD2
CDR3 DNA: TGTGCCAGCAGTTTCGGCGCTAGCGGGACAAATGAGCAGTTCTTC
CDR3 protein: CASSFGASGTNEQFF

clone size: -
V gene: TRBV28
J gene: TRBJ1-1
D gene: -
CDR3 DNA: TGTGGCTCGCAGGGGATAACTGAAGCTTTCTTT
CDR3 protein: CGSQGITEAFF

clone size: -
V gene: TRBV20-1
J gene: TRBJ1-3
D gene: -
CDR3 DNA: TGCAGTGCTAGCCCCGACAGTGAGGGGGTATTT
CDR3 protein: CSASPDSEGVF

clone size: -
V gene: TRBV5-1
J gene: TRBJ2-1
D gene: -
CDR3 DNA: TGCGCCAGCAGCTTGGGTAACAATGAGCAGTTCTTC
CDR3 protein: CASSLGNNEQFF

clone size: -
V gene: TRBV6-6
J gene: TRBJ1-5
D gene: -
CDR3 DNA: TGTGCCAGCAGCCCAGACAACCCAGCTCATCAGCCCCAGCATTTT
CDR3 protein: CASSPDNPAHQPQHF

clone size: once
V gene: TRBV5-4
J gene: TRBJ2-7
D gene: TRBD1
CDR3 DNA: TGTGCCAGCAGCGACGGGACAGGGCGCTACGAGCAGTACTTC
CDR3 protein: CASSDGTGRYEQYF

clone size: -
V gene: TRBV7-9
J gene: TRBJ2-7
D gene: -
CDR3 DNA: TGTGCCAGCAGCATGTTTAGGGGGACCGACTCCTACGAGCAGTACTTC
CDR3 protein: CASSMFRGTDSYEQYF

clone size: -
V gene: TRBV18
J gene: TRBJ1-1
D gene: TRBD1
CDR3 DNA: TGTGCCAGCTCACCGCTCTCTGCAGGGGGAATGAACACTGAAGCTTTCTTT
CDR3 protein: CASSPLSAGGMNTEAFF

clone size: -
V gene: TRBV5-1
J gene: TRBJ1-1
D gene: -
CDR3 DNA: TGCGCCAGCAGCTTGGGGACATCCCGGGACACTGAAGCTTTCTTT
CDR3 protein: CASSLGTSRDTEAFF

clone size: -
V gene: TRBV10-2
J gene: TRBJ2-7
D gene: -
CDR3 DNA: TGCGCCAGCAGTCGTCTGATGACCTACGAGCAGTACTTC
CDR3 protein: CASSRLMTYEQYF

clone size: -
V gene: TRBV28
J gene: TRBJ1-2
D gene: TRBD1
CDR3 DNA: TGTGCCAGCAGTCCACCGGACAGGGACTATGGCTACACCTTC
CDR3 protein: CASSPPDRDYGYTF

clone size: few
V gene: TRBV18
J gene: TRBJ1-2
D gene: -
CDR3 DNA: TGTGCCAGCTCACCACCCTGGGAATCCTATGGCTACACCTTC
CDR3 protein: CASSPPWESYGYTF

clone size: -
V gene: TRBV6-6
J gene: TRBJ1-5
D gene: -
CDR3 DNA: TGTGCCGCTCGAGGGGGGATTAACAAGCCCCAGCATTTT
CDR3 protein: CAARGGINKPQHF

clone size: -
V gene: TRBV5-6
J gene: TRBJ2-3
D gene: TRBD2
CDR3 DNA: TGTGCCAGCAGCCTCCCCGTAGCTAGCGGATCAATTAAGGCAGATACGCAGTATTTT
CDR3 protein: CASSLPVASGSIKADTQYF

clone size: -
V gene: TRBV9
J gene: TRBJ2-1
D gene: -
CDR3 DNA: TGTGCCAGCAGCGCGCGGAGCTCCTACAATGAGCAGTTCTTC
CDR3 protein: CASSARSSYNEQFF

clone size: -
V gene: TRBV6-5
J gene: TRBJ2-2
D gene: -
CDR3 DNA: TGTGCCAGCACTGTAGACGATAACACCGGGGAGCTGTTTTTT
CDR3 protein: CASTVDDNTGELFF

clone size: -
V gene: TRBV5-1
J gene: TRBJ1-5
D gene: TRBD1
CDR3 DNA: TGCGCCAGCAGCGCGTCGGGACAGGAAGGTCAGCCCCAGCATTTT
CDR3 protein: CASSASGQEGQPQHF

clone size: -
V gene: TRBV10-1
J gene: TRBJ1-3
D gene: TRBD1
CDR3 DNA: TGCGCCAGCAGTGAGTCGACAGGGTCTGGAAACACCATATATTTT
CDR3 protein: CASSESTGSGNTIYF